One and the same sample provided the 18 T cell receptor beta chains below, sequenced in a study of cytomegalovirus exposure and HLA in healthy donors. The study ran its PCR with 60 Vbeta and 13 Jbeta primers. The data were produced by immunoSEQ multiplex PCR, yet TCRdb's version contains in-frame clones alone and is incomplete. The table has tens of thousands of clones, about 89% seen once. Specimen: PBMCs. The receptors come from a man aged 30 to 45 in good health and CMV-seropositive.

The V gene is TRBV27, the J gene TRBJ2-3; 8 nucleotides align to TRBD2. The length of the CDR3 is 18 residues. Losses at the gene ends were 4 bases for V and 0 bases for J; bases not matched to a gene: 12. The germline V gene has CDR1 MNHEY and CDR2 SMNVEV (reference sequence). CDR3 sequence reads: CASSSRLTSGDSTDTQYF. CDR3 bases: TGTGCCAGCAGTTCCCGACTAACTAGCGGAGATAGCACAGATACGCAGTATTTT.

CDR3 DNA: TGCGCCAGCAGCCCTGGACTAGCGGGAGGGTTAGGATCCTACGAGCAGTACTTC. Its translation: CASSPGLAGGLGSYEQYF. The V gene is TRBV4-1, the J gene TRBJ2-7; TRBD2 matches at 15 bases. This CDR3 region has 18 residues. CDR1 is MGHRA, CDR2 YSYEKL, per germline. The V and J ends lost 4 bases and 1 base, in that order; junction bases with no gene match: 8.

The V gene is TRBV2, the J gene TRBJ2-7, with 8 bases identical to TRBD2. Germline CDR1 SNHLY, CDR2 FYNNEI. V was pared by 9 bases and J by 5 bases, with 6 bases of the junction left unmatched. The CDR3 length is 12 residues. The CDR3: CASERESHEQYF. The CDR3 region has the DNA TGTGCCAGTGAGCGGGAGAGCCACGAGCAGTACTTC.

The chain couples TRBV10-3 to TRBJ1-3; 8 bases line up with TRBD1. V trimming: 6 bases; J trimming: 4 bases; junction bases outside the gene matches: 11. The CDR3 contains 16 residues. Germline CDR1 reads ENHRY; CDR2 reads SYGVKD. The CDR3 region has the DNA TGTGCCATCAGGGCTGATACAGGGGGAGTCGGAAACACCATATATTTT. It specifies CAIRADTGGVGNTIYF.

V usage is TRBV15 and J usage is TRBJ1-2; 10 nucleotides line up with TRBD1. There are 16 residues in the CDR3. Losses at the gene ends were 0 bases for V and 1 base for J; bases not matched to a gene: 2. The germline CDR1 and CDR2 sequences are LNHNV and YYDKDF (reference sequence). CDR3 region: CATSREGQGDNYGYTF. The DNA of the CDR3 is TGTGCCACCAGCAGAGAAGGACAGGGGGATAACTATGGCTACACCTTC.

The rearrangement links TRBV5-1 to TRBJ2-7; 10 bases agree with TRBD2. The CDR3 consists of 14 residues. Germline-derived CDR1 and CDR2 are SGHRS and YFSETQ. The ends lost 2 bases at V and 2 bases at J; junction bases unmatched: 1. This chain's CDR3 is CASSFTSGAYEQYF. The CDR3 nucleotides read TGCGCCAGCAGCTTTACTAGCGGGGCCTACGAGCAGTACTTC.

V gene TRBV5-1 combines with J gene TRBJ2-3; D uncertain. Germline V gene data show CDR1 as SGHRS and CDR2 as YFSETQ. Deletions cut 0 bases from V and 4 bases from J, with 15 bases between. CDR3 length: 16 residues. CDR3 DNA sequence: TGCGCCAGCAGCTTGGGGAGTACCGCCGGCGCAGATACGCAGTATTTT. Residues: CASSLGSTAGADTQYF.

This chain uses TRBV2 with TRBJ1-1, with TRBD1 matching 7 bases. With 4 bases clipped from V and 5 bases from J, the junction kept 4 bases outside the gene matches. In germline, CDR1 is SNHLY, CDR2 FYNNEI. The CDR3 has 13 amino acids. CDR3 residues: CASSADRRTEAFF. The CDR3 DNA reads TGTGCCAGCAGTGCGGACAGGAGAACTGAAGCTTTCTTT.

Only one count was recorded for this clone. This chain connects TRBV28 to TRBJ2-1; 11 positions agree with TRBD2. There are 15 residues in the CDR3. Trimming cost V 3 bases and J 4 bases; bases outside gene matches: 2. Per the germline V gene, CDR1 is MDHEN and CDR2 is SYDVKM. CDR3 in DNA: TGTGCCAGCAGTTTGGGACTAGCGGCTTACAATGAGCAGTTCTTC. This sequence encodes CASSLGLAAYNEQFF.

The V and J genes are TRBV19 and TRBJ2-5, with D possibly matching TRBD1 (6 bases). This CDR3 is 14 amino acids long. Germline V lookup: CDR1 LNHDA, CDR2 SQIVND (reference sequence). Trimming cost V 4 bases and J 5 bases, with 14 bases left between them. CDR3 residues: CASSRSPRGETQYF. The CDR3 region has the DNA TGTGCCAGTAGTAGGTCACCAAGGGGGGAGACCCAGTACTTC.

The CDR3, as DNA: TGTGCCAGCAGCCGAACGGGACAGGGCTACGAGCAGTACTTC. It is translated as CASSRTGQGYEQYF. The chain recombines TRBV6-5 with TRBJ2-5, with TRBD1 matching 9 bases. Matching the DNA end better, TRBJ2-7 makes the J call doubtful. The CDR3 loop spans 14 amino acids. Germline CDR1 is MNHEY and CDR2 is SVGAGI.

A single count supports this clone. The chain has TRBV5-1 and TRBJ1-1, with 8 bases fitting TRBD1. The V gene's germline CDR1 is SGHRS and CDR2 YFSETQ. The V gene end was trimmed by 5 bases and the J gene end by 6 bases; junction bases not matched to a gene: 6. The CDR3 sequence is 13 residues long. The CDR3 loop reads CASRDQGASEAFF. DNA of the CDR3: TGCGCCAGCAGGGATCAGGGGGCCTCTGAAGCTTTCTTT. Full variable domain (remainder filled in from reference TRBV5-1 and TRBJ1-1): KAGVTQTPRYLIKTRGQQVTLSCSPISGHRSVSWYQQTPGQGLQFLFEYFSETQRNKGNFPGRFSGRQFSNSRSEMNVSTLELGDSALYLCASRDQGASEAFFGQGTRLTVV.

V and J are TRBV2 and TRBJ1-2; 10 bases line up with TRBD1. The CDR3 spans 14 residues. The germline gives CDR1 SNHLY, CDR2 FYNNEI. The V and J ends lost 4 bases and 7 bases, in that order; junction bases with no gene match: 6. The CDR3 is CASSVDRGRGGYTF. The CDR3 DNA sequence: TGTGCCAGCAGTGTCGACAGGGGGCGTGGTGGCTACACCTTC.

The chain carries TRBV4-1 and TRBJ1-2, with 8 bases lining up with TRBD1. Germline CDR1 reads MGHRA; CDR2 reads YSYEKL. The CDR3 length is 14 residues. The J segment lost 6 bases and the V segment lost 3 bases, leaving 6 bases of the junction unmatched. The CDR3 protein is CASSQGGQVDGYTF. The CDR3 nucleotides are TGCGCCAGCAGCCAGGGGGGACAGGTGGATGGCTACACCTTC.

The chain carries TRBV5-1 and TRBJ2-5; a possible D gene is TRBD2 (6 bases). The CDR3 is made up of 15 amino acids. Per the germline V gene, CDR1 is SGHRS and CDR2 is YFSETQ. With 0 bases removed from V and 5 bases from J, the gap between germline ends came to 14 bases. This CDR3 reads CASSLVPGGMETQYF. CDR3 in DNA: TGCGCCAGCAGCTTGGTCCCCGGCGGGATGGAGACCCAGTACTTC.

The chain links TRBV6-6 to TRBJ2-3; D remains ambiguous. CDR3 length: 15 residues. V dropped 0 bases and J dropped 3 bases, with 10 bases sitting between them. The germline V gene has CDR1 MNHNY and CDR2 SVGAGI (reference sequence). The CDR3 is CASSYSPLYTDTQYF. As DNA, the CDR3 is TGTGCCAGCAGTTACTCCCCTTTATATACAGATACGCAGTATTTT.

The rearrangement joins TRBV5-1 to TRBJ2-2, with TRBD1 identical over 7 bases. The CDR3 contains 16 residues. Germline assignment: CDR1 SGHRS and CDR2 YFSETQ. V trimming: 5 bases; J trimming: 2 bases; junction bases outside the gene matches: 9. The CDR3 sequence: CASSYGQVINTGELFF. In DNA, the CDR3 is TGCGCCAGCAGTTACGGACAGGTTATTAACACCGGGGAGCTGTTTTTT.

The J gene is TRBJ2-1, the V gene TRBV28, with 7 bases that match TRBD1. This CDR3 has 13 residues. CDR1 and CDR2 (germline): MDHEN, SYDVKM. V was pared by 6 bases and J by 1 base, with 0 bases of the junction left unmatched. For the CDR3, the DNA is TGTGCCAGCAGGACAGGGTCCTACAATGAGCAGTTCTTC. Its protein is CASRTGSYNEQFF.